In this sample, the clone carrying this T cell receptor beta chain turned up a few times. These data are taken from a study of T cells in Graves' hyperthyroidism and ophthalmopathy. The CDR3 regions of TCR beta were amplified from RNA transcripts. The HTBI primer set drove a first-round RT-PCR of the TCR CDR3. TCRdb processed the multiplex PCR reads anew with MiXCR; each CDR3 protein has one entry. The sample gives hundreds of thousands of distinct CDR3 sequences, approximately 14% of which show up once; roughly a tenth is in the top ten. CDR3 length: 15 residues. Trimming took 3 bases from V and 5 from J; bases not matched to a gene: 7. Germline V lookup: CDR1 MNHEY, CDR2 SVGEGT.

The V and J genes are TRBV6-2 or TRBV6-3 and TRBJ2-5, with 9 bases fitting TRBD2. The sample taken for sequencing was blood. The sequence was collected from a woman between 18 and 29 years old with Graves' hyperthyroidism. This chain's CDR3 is CASSYSGSSSETQYF. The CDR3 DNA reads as TGTGCCAGCAGTTATAGCGGGAGCTCGAGCGAGACCCAGTACTTC.